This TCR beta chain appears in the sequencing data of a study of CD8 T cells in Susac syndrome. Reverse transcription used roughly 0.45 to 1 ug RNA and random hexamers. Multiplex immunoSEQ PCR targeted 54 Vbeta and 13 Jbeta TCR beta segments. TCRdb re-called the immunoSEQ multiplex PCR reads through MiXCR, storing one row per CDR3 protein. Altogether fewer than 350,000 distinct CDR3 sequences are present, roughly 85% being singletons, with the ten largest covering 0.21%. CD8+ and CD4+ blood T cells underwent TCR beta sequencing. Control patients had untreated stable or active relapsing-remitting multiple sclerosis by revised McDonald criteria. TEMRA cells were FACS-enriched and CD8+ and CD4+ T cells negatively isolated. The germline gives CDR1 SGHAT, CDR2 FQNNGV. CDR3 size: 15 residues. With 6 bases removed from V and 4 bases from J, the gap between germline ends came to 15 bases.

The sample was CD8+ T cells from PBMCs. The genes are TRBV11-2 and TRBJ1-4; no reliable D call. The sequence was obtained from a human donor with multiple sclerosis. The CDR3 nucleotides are TGTGCCAGCAGTCCTGGCCCCGGGCATAATGAAAAACTGTTTTTT. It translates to CASSPGPGHNEKLFF.